Given below is one T cell receptor (beta chain) in context. Antigen specificity is unknown. V shed 1 base and J shed 5 bases, with 21 bases lying between them. The CDR3 extends over 17 amino acids. Germline CDR1 and CDR2: SGHDT and YYEEEE. The sample belongs to a study of T cell responses to AZD1222 COVID-19 vaccine. Notes on the study in general: Repertoire sampling was restricted to post-peak T cell response timepoints.

TCRdb's copy holds only in-frame clones and misses some; the assay was immunoSEQ multiplex PCR. The sample carries around 220,000 clones, less than 95% recorded once. The specimen comprised peripheral blood, sampled 28 days after the second dose of the MenACWY control vaccine. The receptor's source is an adult who received the MenACWY meningococcal vaccine as a control. The chain links TRBV5-6 to TRBJ1-1, with a weak D call TRBD1 (5 bases). The CDR3 loop reads CASSLIGGDRRRTEAFF. The CDR3 DNA sequence: TGTGCCAGCAGCTTGATCGGAGGGGACCGGCGGAGAACTGAAGCTTTCTTT.